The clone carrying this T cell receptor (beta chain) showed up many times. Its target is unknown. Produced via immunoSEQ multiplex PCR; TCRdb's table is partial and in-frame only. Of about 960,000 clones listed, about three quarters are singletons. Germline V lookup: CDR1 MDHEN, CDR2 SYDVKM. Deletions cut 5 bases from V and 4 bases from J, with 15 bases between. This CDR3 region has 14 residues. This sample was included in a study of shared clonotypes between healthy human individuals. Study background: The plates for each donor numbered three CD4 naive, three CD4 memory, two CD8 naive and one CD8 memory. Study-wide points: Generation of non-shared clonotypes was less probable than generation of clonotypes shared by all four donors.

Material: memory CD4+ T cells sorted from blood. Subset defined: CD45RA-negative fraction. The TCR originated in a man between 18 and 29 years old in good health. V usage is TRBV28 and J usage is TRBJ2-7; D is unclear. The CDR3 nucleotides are TGTGCCAGCAGTCCCATCGGAATCCTTTACGAGCAGTACTTC. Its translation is CASSPIGILYEQYF.